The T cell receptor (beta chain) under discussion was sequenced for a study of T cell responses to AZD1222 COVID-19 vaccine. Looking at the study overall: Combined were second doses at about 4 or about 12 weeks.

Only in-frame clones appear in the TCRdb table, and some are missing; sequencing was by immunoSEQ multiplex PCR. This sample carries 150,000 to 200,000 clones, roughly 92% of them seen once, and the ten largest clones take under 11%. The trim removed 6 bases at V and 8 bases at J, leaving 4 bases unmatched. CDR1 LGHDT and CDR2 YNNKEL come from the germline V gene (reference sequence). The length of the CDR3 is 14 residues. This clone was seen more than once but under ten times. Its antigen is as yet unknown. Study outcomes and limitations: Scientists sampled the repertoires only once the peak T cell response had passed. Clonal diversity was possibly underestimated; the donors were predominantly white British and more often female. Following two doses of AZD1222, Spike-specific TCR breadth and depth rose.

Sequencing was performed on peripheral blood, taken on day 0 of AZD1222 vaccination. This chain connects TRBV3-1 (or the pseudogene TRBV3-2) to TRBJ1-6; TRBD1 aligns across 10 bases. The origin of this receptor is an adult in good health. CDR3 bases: TGTGCCAGCAGTCGGGACAGGGGAGATTCACCCCTCCACTTT. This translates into CASSRDRGDSPLHF.